This T cell receptor (beta chain) was obtained from a study of CXCR3-negative and CXCR3-positive naive CD8 T cells. Study conclusions and caveats: TRB CDR3s were more hydrophobic in CXCR3-positive than in CXCR3-negative naive cells.

About this clonotype itself: Antigen specificity is unknown.

Germline lookup yields CDR1 SGHRS and CDR2 YFSETQ. This CDR3 is built from 13 residues. Carrying UMI labels, the TRB cDNA libraries were prepared through 5' RACE. With the 5' RACE reads reprocessed, TCRdb shows one record per CDR3 protein and no DNA. The listing contains roughly 6,900 distinct CDR3 sequences. The V gene is TRBV5-1, the J gene TRBJ1-1; TCRdb's assignment of TRBD1 cannot be checked, as there is no DNA. The receptor's source is a human donor in good health. Some clones in this sample may be carry-over from other donors' samples. Material for sequencing was naive CXCR3+ CD8+ T cells from blood. Subset specified: CD45RO-CCR7+CD27+CD95- naive CD8+ T cells expressing CXCR3 (TNR3+). CDR3 residues: CASSADGGTEAFF. The full variable domain, in which reference TRBV5-1 and TRBJ1-1 provide the parts outside the CDR3, is KAGVTQTPRYLIKTRGQQVTLSCSPISGHRSVSWYQQTPGQGLQFLFEYFSETQRNKGNFPGRFSGRQFSNSRSEMNVSTLELGDSALYLCASSADGGTEAFFGQGTRLTVV.